The entry below gives a single T cell receptor (beta chain) sequence along with its context. This sample stems from a study of PD-L1 blockade in urothelial cancer. Study overall: Prior chemotherapy regimens per patient numbered 0 to 3.

Spike-ins of synthetic TCR analog templates went into each PCR. Clones were sequenced by immunoSEQ multiplex PCR, and TCRdb holds only the in-frame ones, with some missing. Of about 85,000 clones in the sample, approximately 87% were seen once. Time point reported: pretreatment peripheral blood. In germline, CDR1 is SNHLY, CDR2 FYNNEI. V shed 8 bases, J shed 5 bases, and the junction held 6 bases outside the gene matches. CDR3 length: 14 residues. This clonotype was obtained from a man in his sixties with urothelial cancer. The chain joins TRBV2 to TRBJ1-5; 10 positions agree with TRBD1. The material sequenced was PBMCs, taken around atezolizumab (anti-PD-L1) treatment. The CDR3 DNA is TGTGCCAGCGGGGGACAGGGGCGAGATCAGCCCCAGCATTTT. Translated: CASGGQGRDQPQHF. The whole variable domain, filled in from reference TRBV2 and TRBJ1-5, reads EPEVTQTPSHQVTQMGQEVILRCVPISNHLYFYWYRQILGQKVEFLVSFYNNEISEKSEIFDDQFSVERPDGSNFTLKIRSTKLEDSAMYFCASGGQGRDQPQHFGDGTRLSIL.